The clone carrying this T cell receptor (beta chain) was seen a handful of times. The antigen is undetermined. The CDR3 spans 15 residues. Trimming at V came to 4 bases and at J to 2 bases, leaving 7 bases not matched to a gene. TCR beta CDR3 regions were amplified from RNA transcripts. TCR CDR3 regions were first amplified by RT-PCR with HTBI primers. Using its own MiXCR run on the multiplex PCR reads, TCRdb lists one record per CDR3 protein. The sample consists of some 530,000 distinct CDR3 sequences, under 25% of them appearing once. Exclusion of a patient resulted from uncontrolled infection, other autoimmune disease, pregnancy or lactation. This sample holds PBMCs from roughly 10 ml fresh peripheral blood. This record belongs to a study of T cells in Graves' hyperthyroidism and ophthalmopathy. General observations from the study: The model made its ophthalmopathy prediction, and onset followed a median approximately 6.5 months later. From stable hyperthyroidism, ophthalmopathy was set apart by a 13 V-J model.

Sequenced sample: blood. This sequence originates from a woman between 65 and 79 years old with Graves' ophthalmopathy. The chain is built from TRBV12-3 or TRBV12-4 and TRBJ2-7, with 8 bases lining up with TRBD2. CDR3 in DNA: TGTGCCAGCAGTTCCCATGCGGGAGGCCCCTACGAGCAGTACTTC. Protein: CASSSHAGGPYEQYF.